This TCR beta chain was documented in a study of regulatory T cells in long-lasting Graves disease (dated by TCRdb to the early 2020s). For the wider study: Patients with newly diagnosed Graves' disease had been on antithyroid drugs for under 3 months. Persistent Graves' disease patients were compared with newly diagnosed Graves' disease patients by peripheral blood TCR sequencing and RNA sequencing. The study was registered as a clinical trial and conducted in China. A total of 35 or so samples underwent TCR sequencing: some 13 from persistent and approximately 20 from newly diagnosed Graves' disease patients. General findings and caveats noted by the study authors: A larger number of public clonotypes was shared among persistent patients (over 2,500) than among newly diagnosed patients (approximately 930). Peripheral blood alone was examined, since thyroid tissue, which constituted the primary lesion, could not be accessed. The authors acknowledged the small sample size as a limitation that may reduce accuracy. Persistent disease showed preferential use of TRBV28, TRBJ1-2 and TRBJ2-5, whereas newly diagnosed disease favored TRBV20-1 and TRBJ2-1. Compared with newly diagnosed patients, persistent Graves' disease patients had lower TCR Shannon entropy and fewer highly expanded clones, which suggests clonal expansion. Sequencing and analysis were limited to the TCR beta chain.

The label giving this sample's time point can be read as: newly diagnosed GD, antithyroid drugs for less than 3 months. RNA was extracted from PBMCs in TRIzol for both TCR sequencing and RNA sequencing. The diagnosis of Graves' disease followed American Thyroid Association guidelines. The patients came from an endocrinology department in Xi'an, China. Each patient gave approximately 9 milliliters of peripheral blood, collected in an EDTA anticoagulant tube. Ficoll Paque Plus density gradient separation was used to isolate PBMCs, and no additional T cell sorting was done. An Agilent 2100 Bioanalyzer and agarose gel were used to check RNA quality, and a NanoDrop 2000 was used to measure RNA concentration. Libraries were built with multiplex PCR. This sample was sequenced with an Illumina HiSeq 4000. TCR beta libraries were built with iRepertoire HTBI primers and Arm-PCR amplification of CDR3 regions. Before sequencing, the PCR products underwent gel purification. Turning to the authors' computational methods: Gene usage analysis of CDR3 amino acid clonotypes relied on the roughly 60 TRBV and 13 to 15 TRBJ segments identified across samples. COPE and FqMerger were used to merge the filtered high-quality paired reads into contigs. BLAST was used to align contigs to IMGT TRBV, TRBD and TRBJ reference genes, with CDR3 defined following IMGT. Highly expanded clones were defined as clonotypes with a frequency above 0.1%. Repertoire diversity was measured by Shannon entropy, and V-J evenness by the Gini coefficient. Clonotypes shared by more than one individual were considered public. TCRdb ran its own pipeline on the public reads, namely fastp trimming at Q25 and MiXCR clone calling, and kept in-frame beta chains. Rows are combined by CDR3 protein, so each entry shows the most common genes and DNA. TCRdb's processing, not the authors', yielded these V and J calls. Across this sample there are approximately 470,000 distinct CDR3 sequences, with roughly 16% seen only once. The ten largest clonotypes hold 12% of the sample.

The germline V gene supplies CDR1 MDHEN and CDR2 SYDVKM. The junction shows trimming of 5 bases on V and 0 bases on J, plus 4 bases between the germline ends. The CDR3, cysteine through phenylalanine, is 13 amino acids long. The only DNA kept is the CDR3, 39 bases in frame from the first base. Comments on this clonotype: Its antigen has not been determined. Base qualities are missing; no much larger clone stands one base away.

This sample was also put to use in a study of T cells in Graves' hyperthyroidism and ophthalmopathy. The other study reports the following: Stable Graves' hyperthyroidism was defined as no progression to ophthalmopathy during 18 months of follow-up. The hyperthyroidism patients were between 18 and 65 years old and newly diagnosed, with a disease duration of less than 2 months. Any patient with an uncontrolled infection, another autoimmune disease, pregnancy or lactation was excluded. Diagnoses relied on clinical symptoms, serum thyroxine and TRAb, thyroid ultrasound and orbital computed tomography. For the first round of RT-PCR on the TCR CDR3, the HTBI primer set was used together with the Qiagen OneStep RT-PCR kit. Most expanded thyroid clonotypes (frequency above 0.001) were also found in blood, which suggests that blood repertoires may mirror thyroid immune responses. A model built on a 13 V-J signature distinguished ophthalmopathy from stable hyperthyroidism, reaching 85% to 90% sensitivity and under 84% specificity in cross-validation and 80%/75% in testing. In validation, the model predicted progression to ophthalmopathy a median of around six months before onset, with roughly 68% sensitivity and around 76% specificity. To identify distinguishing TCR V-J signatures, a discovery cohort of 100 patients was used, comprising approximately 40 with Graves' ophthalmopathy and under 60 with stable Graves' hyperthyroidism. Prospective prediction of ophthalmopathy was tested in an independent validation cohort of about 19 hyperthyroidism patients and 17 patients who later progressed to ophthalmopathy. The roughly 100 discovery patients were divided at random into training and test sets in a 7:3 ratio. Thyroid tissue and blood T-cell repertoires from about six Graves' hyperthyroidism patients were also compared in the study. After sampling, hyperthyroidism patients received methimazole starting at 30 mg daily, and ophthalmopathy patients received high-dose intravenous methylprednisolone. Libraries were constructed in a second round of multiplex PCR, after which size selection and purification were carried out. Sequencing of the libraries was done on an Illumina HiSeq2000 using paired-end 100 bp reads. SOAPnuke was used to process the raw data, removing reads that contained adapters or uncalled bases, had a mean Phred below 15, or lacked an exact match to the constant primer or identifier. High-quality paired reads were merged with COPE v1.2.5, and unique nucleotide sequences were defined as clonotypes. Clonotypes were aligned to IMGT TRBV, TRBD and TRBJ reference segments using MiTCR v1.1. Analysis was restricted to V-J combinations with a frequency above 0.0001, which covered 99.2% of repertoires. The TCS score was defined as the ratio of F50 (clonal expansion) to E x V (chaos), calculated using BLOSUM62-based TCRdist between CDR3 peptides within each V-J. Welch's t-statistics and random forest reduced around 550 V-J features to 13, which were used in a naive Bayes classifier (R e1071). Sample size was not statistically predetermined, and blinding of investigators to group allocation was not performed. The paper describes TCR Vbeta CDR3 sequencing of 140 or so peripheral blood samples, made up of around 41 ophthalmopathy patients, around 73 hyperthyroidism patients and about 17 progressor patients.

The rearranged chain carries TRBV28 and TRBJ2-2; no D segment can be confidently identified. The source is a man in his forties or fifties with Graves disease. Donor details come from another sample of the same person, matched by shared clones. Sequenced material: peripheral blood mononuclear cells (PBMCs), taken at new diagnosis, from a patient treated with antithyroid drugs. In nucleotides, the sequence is TGTGCCAGCAGTACTCCGAACACCGGGGAGCTGTTTTTT. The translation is CASSTPNTGELFF.